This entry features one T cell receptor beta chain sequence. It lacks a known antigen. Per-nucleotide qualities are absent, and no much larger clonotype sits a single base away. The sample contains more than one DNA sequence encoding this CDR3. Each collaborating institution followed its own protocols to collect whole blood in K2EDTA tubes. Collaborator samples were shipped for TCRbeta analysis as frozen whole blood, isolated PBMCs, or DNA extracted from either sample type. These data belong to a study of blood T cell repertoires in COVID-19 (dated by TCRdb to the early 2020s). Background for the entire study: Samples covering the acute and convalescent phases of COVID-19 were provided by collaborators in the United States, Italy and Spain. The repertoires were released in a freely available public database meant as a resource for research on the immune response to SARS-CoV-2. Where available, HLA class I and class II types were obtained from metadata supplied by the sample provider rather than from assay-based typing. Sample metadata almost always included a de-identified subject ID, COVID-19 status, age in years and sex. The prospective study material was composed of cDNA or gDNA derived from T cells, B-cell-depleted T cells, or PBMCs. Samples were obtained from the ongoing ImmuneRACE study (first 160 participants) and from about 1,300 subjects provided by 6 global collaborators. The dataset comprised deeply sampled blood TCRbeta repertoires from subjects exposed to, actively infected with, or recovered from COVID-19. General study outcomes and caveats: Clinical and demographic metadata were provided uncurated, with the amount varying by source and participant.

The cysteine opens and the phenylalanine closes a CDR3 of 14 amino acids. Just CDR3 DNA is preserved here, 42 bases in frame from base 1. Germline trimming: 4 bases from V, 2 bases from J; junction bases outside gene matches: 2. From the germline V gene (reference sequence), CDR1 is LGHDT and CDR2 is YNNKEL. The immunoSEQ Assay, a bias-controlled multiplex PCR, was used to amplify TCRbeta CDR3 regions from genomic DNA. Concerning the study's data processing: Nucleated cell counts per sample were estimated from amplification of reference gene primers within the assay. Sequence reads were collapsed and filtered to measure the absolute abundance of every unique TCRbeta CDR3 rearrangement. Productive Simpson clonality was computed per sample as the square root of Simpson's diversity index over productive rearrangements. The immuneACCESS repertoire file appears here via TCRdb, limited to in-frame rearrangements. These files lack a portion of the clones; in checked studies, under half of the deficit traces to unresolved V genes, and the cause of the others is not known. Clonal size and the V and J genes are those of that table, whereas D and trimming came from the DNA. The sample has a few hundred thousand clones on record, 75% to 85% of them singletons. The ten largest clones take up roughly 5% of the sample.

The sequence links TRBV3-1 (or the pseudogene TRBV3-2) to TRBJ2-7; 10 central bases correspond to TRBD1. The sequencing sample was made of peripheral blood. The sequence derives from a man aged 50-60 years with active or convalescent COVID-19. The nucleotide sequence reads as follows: TGTGCCAGCAGCCCGGGACAGGGGCCCTACGAGCAGTACTTC. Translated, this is CASSPGQGPYEQYF.